Sequencing of this T cell receptor (beta chain) was carried out in a study of cytomegalovirus exposure and HLA in healthy donors. About this clone itself: Its specificity is not known.

Study-level findings and limits: Cytomegalovirus association was assigned to about 150 TCR beta chains. Sequencing likely produced, as an artifact, a cluster of highly shared sequence variants.

The PCR was carried out with 60 Vbeta primers and 13 Jbeta primers. The protocol was immunoSEQ multiplex PCR, while the TCRdb copy is restricted to in-frame clones and leaves out a portion. Of some 180,000 clones listed, 70% to 80% are singletons. The CDR3 is 14 amino acids. V gave up 2 bases and J gave up 6 bases, with 12 bases separating them. Germline V CDR1 and CDR2: MDHEN, SYDVKM. Sequenced: PBMCs. The receptor was isolated from a male donor in good health and CMV-seronegative. This chain joins TRBV28 and TRBJ2-3; no firm D call. The CDR3 is CASSLGTPQDTQYF. CDR3 coding DNA: TGTGCCAGCAGTTTAGGCACCCCACAGGATACGCAGTATTTT.